This is a list of T cell receptor beta chains from one sample in a study of blood T cells in healthy people across ages. In TCRdb, the 5' RACE reads were re-called with MiXCR into one record per CDR3 protein. The sample carries around 1.5 million distinct CDR3 sequences, about 43% recorded once. Sequences were obtained from blood. Every receptor here comes from a woman between 18 and 29 years old in good health. Both conserved end residues are part of each CDR3. Each record gives: D gene, V gene, J gene, clone size, CDR3 DNA, CDR3 protein. D genes are given only for firm matches. The size field is filled for only some rows; it gives once, few, many or a size class.

D: NA; V: TRBV12-3/TRBV12-4; J: TRBJ1-6; size: NA; DNA: TGTGCCGGCACTGGGGCCATTAATTCACCCCTCCACTTT; CDR3: CAGTGAINSPLHF
D: TRBD1; V: TRBV6-5; J: TRBJ1-5; size: few; DNA: TGTGCCAGCAGTTACTCGAAGACAGGGGTGGGCAATCAGCCCCAGCATTTT; CDR3: CASSYSKTGVGNQPQHF
D: NA; V: TRBV4-1; J: TRBJ1-1; size: NA; DNA: TGCGCCAGCAGCCAAGAAGGGGTACTTAACACTGAAGCTTTCTTT; CDR3: CASSQEGVLNTEAFF
D: NA; V: TRBV3-1; J: TRBJ1-2; size: many; DNA: TGTGCCAGCACCCTGACAGGCGCTAACTATGGCTACACCTTC; CDR3: CASTLTGANYGYTF
D: TRBD2; V: TRBV28; J: TRBJ2-3; size: few; DNA: TGTGCCAGCACCTTAGCGGGGGAGACAGATACGCAGTATTTT; CDR3: CASTLAGETDTQYF
D: NA; V: TRBV27; J: TRBJ2-7; size: many; DNA: TGTGCCAGCAGTTTTCAGATAACCTACGAGCAGTACTTC; CDR3: CASSFQITYEQYF
D: NA; V: TRBV7-2; J: TRBJ2-7; size: once; DNA: TGTGCCAGCAGCTTAGTACCCCTAAGCTCCTACGAGCAGTACTTC; CDR3: CASSLVPLSSYEQYF
D: TRBD2; V: TRBV4-1; J: TRBJ2-1; size: few; DNA: TGCGCCAGCAGCCAGGAGCGGGGGGGCGGGTCTGAGCAGTTCTTC; CDR3: CASSQERGGGSEQFF
D: NA; V: TRBV7-2; J: TRBJ2-7; size: many; DNA: TGTGCCAGCAGCTCGCTTGCGGGGTACGAGCAGTACTTC; CDR3: CASSSLAGYEQYF
D: TRBD2; V: TRBV25-1; J: TRBJ2-1; size: NA; DNA: TGTGCCAGGCCGGGACTAGCGGGGTGGGGGGAGTTCTTC; CDR3: CARPGLAGWGEFF
D: NA; V: TRBV25-1; J: TRBJ2-5; size: NA; DNA: TGTGCCAGCAGTGAACCCGGGGGCGGAAAAGAGACCCAGTACTTC; CDR3: CASSEPGGGKETQYF
D: TRBD2; V: TRBV9; J: TRBJ2-3; size: NA; DNA: TGTGCCAGCAGCGTAGAGGGTACTAGCGCTCCCCCCGTCGGTACGCAGTATTTT; CDR3: CASSVEGTSAPPVGTQYF
D: TRBD1; V: TRBV12-3/TRBV12-4; J: TRBJ1-1; size: NA; DNA: TGTGCCAGCACCCCCACCGGGACAGGGGGTTTTACTGAAGCTTTCTTT; CDR3: CASTPTGTGGFTEAFF
D: TRBD1; V: TRBV5-1; J: TRBJ1-1; size: many; DNA: TGTGCCAGCAGTCGAACAGGGGACACTGAAGCTTTCTTT; CDR3: CASSRTGDTEAFF
D: NA; V: TRBV28; J: TRBJ2-1; size: NA; DNA: TGTGCCAGCAGTGCTGCAAACAGGGATGAGCAGTTCTTC; CDR3: CASSAANRDEQFF
D: NA; V: TRBV9; J: TRBJ1-6; size: few; DNA: TGTGCCAGCAGCATGATGGACCGAAAGAATTCACCCCTCCACTTT; CDR3: CASSMMDRKNSPLHF
D: NA; V: TRBV27; J: TRBJ1-1; size: few; DNA: TGTGCCAGCAGTTCATCTGGGGGTAGAGCTTTCTTT; CDR3: CASSSSGGRAFF
D: NA; V: TRBV10-3; J: TRBJ1-1; size: few; DNA: TGTGCCATCAGTGAGTCACAGGGAGGGGAAGCTTTCTTT; CDR3: CAISESQGGEAFF
D: NA; V: TRBV6-5; J: TRBJ2-7; size: NA; DNA: TGTGCCAGCAGAAACGGGTGGGGTTTAGTGGGCGAGCAGTACTTC; CDR3: CASRNGWGLVGEQYF
D: NA; V: TRBV6-1; J: TRBJ2-2; size: NA; DNA: TGTGCCAGCAGTGGGGCAGGGATTTACACCGGGGAGCTGTTTTTT; CDR3: CASSGAGIYTGELFF
D: NA; V: TRBV29-1; J: TRBJ1-1; size: few; DNA: TGCAGCGTGAGCCTGACCACTGGGGGAGCTTTCTTT; CDR3: CSVSLTTGGAFF
D: TRBD1; V: TRBV6-1; J: TRBJ2-5; size: NA; DNA: TGTGCCAGCAGTGAACCCGGGACAGCTCAAGAGACCCAGTACTTC; CDR3: CASSEPGTAQETQYF
D: NA; V: TRBV27; J: TRBJ1-6; size: NA; DNA: TGTGCCAGCATTCCATCTGGCATAAGGGGCTCACCCCTCCACTTT; CDR3: CASIPSGIRGSPLHF
D: NA; V: TRBV4-1; J: TRBJ1-5; size: NA; DNA: TGCGCCAGCAGCCAAGGACAGACTTTTAATCAGCCCCAGCATTTT; CDR3: CASSQGQTFNQPQHF
D: TRBD2; V: TRBV4-1; J: TRBJ2-5; size: few; DNA: TGCGCCAGCAGCCAAGATACGGCGGGGGGGCAGGAAGAGACCCAGTACTTC; CDR3: CASSQDTAGGQEETQYF
D: TRBD1; V: TRBV5-1; J: TRBJ2-3; size: few; DNA: TGCGCCAGCGAAGTCCGGGGGACAGGGGTCGCAGATACGCAGTATTTT; CDR3: CASEVRGTGVADTQYF
D: TRBD2; V: TRBV7-6; J: TRBJ2-1; size: NA; DNA: TGTGCCAGCAGCTCACTAGCGGTCTGGAATGAGCAGTTCTTC; CDR3: CASSSLAVWNEQFF
D: NA; V: TRBV15; J: TRBJ2-7; size: few; DNA: TGTGCCACCAGCCTGGGCCGATCCTACGAGCAGTACTTC; CDR3: CATSLGRSYEQYF
D: TRBD1; V: TRBV4-1; J: TRBJ2-1; size: NA; DNA: TGCGCCAGCAGCCAATTCCCGGCCACAGGGGTGAACAATGAGCAGTTCTTC; CDR3: CASSQFPATGVNNEQFF
D: TRBD1; V: TRBV6-5; J: TRBJ1-2; size: NA; DNA: TGTGCCACCACGAGGACAGGGGGGCGGGGTGGCTACACCTTC; CDR3: CATTRTGGRGGYTF
D: NA; V: TRBV6-1; J: TRBJ2-7; size: NA; DNA: TGTGCCAGCAGTGAGACGTCCGGACAGTTGTCCTACGAGCAGTACTTC; CDR3: CASSETSGQLSYEQYF
D: NA; V: TRBV6-6; J: TRBJ1-5; size: NA; DNA: TGTGCCAGCAGTTCCCTACAGGTGCAGGGTCAGCCCCAGCATTTT; CDR3: CASSSLQVQGQPQHF
D: NA; V: TRBV3-1; J: TRBJ2-5; size: NA; DNA: TGTGCCAGCAGCCAAGATAGACGAGGGACCCAGTACTTC; CDR3: CASSQDRRGTQYF
D: TRBD2; V: TRBV29-1; J: TRBJ2-3; size: NA; DNA: TGCAACGCATACCCAGCGGGAGCAGATACGCAGTATTTT; CDR3: CNAYPAGADTQYF
D: TRBD1; V: TRBV20-1; J: TRBJ2-5; size: NA; DNA: TGCAGTGCTAGTGGACAGGGGTCTGATGAGCAGTACTTC; CDR3: CSASGQGSDEQYF